This entry lists 8 T cell receptor beta chains sequenced from one sample in a study of blood T cells in healthy people across ages. Together with a sample-barcoded 5' primer, a J-beta primer mix was included in a second PCR lasting roughly 6 to 12 cycles. From the 5' RACE reads, TCRdb called clonotypes with MiXCR, one entry per CDR3 protein. The table records approximately 800,000 distinct CDR3 sequences, about 56% of them present only once. The material sequenced was blood. The source of these receptors is a man in his forties or fifties in good health.

The chain joins TRBV9 to TRBJ2-5; D gene uncertain. Germline lookup yields CDR1 SGDLS and CDR2 YYNGEE. The V and J ends lost 3 bases and 5 bases respectively, with 14 bases between them. This CDR3 is built from 14 residues. The CDR3 DNA is TGTGCCAGCAGCGCCGGGTACGAAATTGAGACCCAGTACTTC. It encodes CASSAGYEIETQYF. Full variable domain (outside the CDR3, taken from reference TRBV9 and TRBJ2-5): DSGVTQTPKHLITATGQRVTLRCSPRSGDLSVYWYQQSLDQGLQFLIQYYNGEERAKGNILERFSAQQFPDLHSELNLSSLELGDSALYFCASSAGYEIETQYFGPGTRLLVL.

This clonotype turned up a few times. The genes are TRBV25-1 and TRBJ1-2, with 12 bases lining up with TRBD1. Germline V gene data show CDR1 as MGHDK and CDR2 as SYGVNS. With V trimmed by 3 bases and J by 5 bases, 16 bases remained unmatched. The CDR3 runs 19 residues. The CDR3 coding sequence is TGTGCCAGCAGTGACAAGTTATCGGGACAGGGGGCAGGGAGGTATGGCTACACCTTC. This sequence encodes CASSDKLSGQGAGRYGYTF.

In its sample, this clonotype was seen a few times. The chain couples TRBV2 to TRBJ2-5; TRBD1 matches at 9 bases. Per germline, CDR1 SNHLY and CDR2 FYNNEI. The trim removed 4 bases at V and 13 bases at J, leaving 7 bases unmatched. The CDR3 spans 12 residues. DNA for the CDR3: TGTGCCAGCAGTGGAGGAGACAGGGGGATGTACTTC. Protein sequence: CASSGGDRGMYF.

V gene TRBV7-2 combines with J gene TRBJ2-1, with 13 bases aligning to TRBD2. This CDR3 region has 17 residues. The V gene's germline CDR1 is SGHTA and CDR2 FQGNSA. The V and J ends lost 8 bases and 8 bases, in that order; junction bases with no gene match: 15. The CDR3 spells CASGSPQLAGGLDEQFF. The CDR3 bases are TGTGCCAGCGGCAGCCCCCAACTAGCGGGAGGGCTCGATGAGCAGTTCTTC.

The chain links TRBV4-2 to TRBJ1-2; 7 bases match TRBD1. CDR1 is LGHNA and CDR2 is YNFKEQ in the germline V gene. The CDR3 sequence is 15 residues long. The ends lost 3 bases at V and 3 bases at J; junction bases unmatched: 7. CDR3 bases: TGTGCCAGCAGCCAGGCTCTAGACAGGGACTATGGCTACACCTTC. Its translation: CASSQALDRDYGYTF.

The chain carries TRBV27 and TRBJ2-7, with D unclear. Near its end, the DNA agrees better with TRBJ2-5, so the J call may be wrong. CDR1 is MNHEY and CDR2 is SMNVEV in the germline V gene (reference sequence). The CDR3 is 12 residues long. The CDR3 nucleotides are TGTGCCAGCAGTCAGTATATGGGGACCCAGTACTTC. Translating gives CASSQYMGTQYF.

The J gene is TRBJ2-5, the V gene TRBV11-2, with TRBD2 identical over 14 bases. This CDR3 region has 20 residues. V trimming: 0 bases; J trimming: 4 bases; junction bases outside the gene matches: 13. Germline-derived CDR1 and CDR2 are SGHAT and FQNNGV. CDR3 amino acids: CASSLDLTGTSGRVSETQYF. The CDR3, as DNA: TGTGCCAGCAGCTTAGATTTAACCGGGACTAGCGGGAGAGTCTCAGAGACCCAGTACTTC. Supplemented by reference TRBV11-2 and TRBJ2-5, the full variable domain reads EAGVAQSPRYKIIEKRQSVAFWCNPISGHATLYWYQQILGQGPKLLIQFQNNGVVDDSQLPKDRFSAERLKGVDSTLKIQPAKLEDSAVYLCASSLDLTGTSGRVSETQYFGPGTRLLVL.

Details on this clonotype: This may arise from a read error, as a much more abundant clone is one base away. J is TRBJ2-7 and V is TRBV15; D is uncertain. The assigned J gene may be wrong: the sequence end matches TRBJ2-5 better. Germline lookup yields CDR1 LNHNV and CDR2 YYDKDF (reference sequence). The CDR3 sequence is 13 residues long. CDR3 protein: CATGRAPAETQYF. Written as DNA, the CDR3 is TGTGCCACCGGCAGAGCCCCTGCCGAGACCCAGTACTTC.